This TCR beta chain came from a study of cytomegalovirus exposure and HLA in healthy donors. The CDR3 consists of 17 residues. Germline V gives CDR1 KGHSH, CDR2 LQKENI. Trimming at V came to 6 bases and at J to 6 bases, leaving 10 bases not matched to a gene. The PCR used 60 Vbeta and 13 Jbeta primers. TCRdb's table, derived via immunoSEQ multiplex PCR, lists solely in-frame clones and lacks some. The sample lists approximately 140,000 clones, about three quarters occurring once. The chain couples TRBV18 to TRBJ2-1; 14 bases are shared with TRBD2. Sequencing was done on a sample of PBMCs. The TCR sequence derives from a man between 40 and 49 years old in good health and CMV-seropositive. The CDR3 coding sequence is TGTGCCAGCTCCTTGGGACTAGCGGGAGTTCTAGGCAATGAGCAGTTCTTC. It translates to CASSLGLAGVLGNEQFF.